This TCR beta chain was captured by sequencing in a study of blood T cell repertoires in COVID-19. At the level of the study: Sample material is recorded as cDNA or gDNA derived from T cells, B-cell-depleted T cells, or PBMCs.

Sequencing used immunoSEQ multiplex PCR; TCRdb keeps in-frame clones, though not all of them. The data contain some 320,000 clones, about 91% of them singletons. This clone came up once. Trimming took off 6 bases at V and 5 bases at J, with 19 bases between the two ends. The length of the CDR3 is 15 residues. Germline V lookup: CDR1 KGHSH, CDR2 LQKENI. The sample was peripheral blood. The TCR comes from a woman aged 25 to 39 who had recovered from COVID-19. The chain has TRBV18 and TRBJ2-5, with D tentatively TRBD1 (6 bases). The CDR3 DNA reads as TGTGCCAGCTCGCCCAAAAGCACAGGGATTGAGACCCAGTACTTC. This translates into CASSPKSTGIETQYF. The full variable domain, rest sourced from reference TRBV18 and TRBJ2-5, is NAGVMQNPRHLVRRRGQEARLRCSPMKGHSHVYWYRQLPEEGLKFMVYLQKENIIDESGMPKERFSAEFPKEGPSILRIQQVVRGDSAAYFCASSPKSTGIETQYFGPGTRLLVL.